This T cell receptor (beta chain) was documented in a study of blood T cell repertoires in COVID-19. About the research overall: Nucleic acid was either cDNA or gDNA, and it came from T cells, B-cell-depleted T cells, or PBMCs.

The table came from immunoSEQ multiplex PCR; TCRdb's copy has only in-frame clones and leaves some out. The sample records approximately 150,000 clones, 84% being singletons. CDR3 length: 14 amino acids. V shed 4 bases and J 2 bases; nucleotides not matched to a gene: 6. Looked up from germline, CDR1 is SGHRS and CDR2 is YFSETQ. Recruited during active infection, patients (from Seattle) were subsequently followed longitudinally. This sequence joins TRBV5-1 and TRBJ2-7; 7 nucleotides agree with TRBD1. The sample taken for sequencing was peripheral blood. This TCR was recovered from a woman of 80 years or more with COVID-19, enrolled during active disease. The CDR3 DNA follows: TGCGCCAGCAGCCCCCTCGGGACAGCCTACGAGCAGTACTTC. Its protein is CASSPLGTAYEQYF.